Listed below are T cell receptor beta chains from one sample, sequenced in a study of CD8 T cells in ankylosing spondylitis. TCRdb reprocessed the 5' RACE reads with MiXCR, giving one entry per CDR3 protein. The sample contains around 75,000 distinct CDR3 sequences, 5.3% of which appear only once. Source material: blood, either unsorted or a sorted T cell fraction (not recorded which). These receptors came from a male donor with ankylosing spondylitis or in good health (not recorded which). The CDR3 runs from the conserved cysteine through the conserved F or W. Fields, in order: V gene, D gene, clone size, J gene, CDR3 length, CDR3 DNA, CDR3 protein. The D gene is left open where the match is weak. Only part of the rows carry a size: once, few, many, or a class if the clone is expanded.

V: TRBV30; D: TRBD2; size: many; J: TRBJ2-2; length: 16; DNA: TGTGCCTGGAGTGTATTAGCGGGGGGGCCCACCGGGGAGCTGTTTTTT; CDR3: CAWSVLAGGPTGELFF
V: TRBV7-8; D: .; size: many; J: TRBJ1-1; length: 14; DNA: TGTGCCAGCGGGGGTGTCAAAAGGAACACTGAAGCTTTCTTT; CDR3: CASGGVKRNTEAFF
V: TRBV5-1; D: .; size: many; J: TRBJ1-2; length: 14; DNA: TGCGCCAGCAGCTTGAATGAGGTGGTGGGAGGCTACACCTTC; CDR3: CASSLNEVVGGYTF
V: TRBV7-6; D: TRBD1; size: few; J: TRBJ2-3; length: 18; DNA: TGTGCCAGCAGCTTAGTTGAAGACAGGGGGCTTCGGGCAGATACGCAGTATTTT; CDR3: CASSLVEDRGLRADTQYF
V: TRBV29-1; D: TRBD1; size: many; J: TRBJ2-6; length: 16; DNA: TGCAGCGTGGTAAGACAGGGACAGGCTGGGGCCAACGTCCTGACTTTC; CDR3: CSVVRQGQAGANVLTF
V: TRBV29-1; D: TRBD1; size: many; J: TRBJ1-4; length: 14; DNA: TGCAGCGTGGAAGGGGACAGGGCTAATGAAAAACTGTTTTTT; CDR3: CSVEGDRANEKLFF
V: TRBV20-1; D: TRBD1; size: many; J: TRBJ2-7; length: 15; DNA: TGCAGTGCTAGAGAGGTAGGACAGGGAATAACCAAGCAGTACTTC; CDR3: CSAREVGQGITKQYF
V: TRBV20-1; D: TRBD1; size: many; J: TRBJ2-3; length: 15; DNA: TGCAGTGCCAGTGAGTCAAGCAGGGGGCCAGATACGCAGTATTTT; CDR3: CSASESSRGPDTQYF
V: TRBV29-1; D: .; size: many; J: TRBJ2-5; length: 14; DNA: TGCAGCGTTGACGGCCTATTGGGGCAAGAGACCCAGTACTTC; CDR3: CSVDGLLGQETQYF
V: TRBV7-6; D: TRBD1; size: many; J: TRBJ1-1; length: 15; DNA: TGTGCCAGCAGCTTAATAACTACAGGGGCCGCTGAAGCTTTCTTT; CDR3: CASSLITTGAAEAFF
V: TRBV25-1; D: .; size: many; J: TRBJ1-1; length: 11; DNA: TGTGCCAGCAGTCGCTACGCTGAAGCTTTCTTT; CDR3: CASSRYAEAFF
V: TRBV29-1; D: TRBD1; size: many; J: TRBJ2-5; length: 13; DNA: TGCAGCGTTAGACCGGGACAGGGGGAGACCCAGTACTTC; CDR3: CSVRPGQGETQYF
V: TRBV6-1; D: TRBD1; size: many; J: TRBJ1-1; length: 14; DNA: TGTGCCAGCATTCCAGCAGGGACAGGGGGGGAAGCTTTCTTT; CDR3: CASIPAGTGGEAFF
V: TRBV20-1; D: TRBD1; size: many; J: TRBJ1-3; length: 14; DNA: TGCAGTGCTCCTCGACAGGGACCTGGAAACACCATATATTTT; CDR3: CSAPRQGPGNTIYF
V: TRBV5-1; D: TRBD1; size: many; J: TRBJ2-1; length: 15; DNA: TGCGCCAGCAGCTTGGAACAGGGGTCCTACAATGAGCAGTTCTTC; CDR3: CASSLEQGSYNEQFF
V: TRBV15; D: TRBD1; size: many; J: TRBJ1-5; length: 15; DNA: TGTGCCACCAGCAAGGGACAGGGGGCTCGGCAGCCCCAGCATTTT; CDR3: CATSKGQGARQPQHF
V: TRBV6-1; D: TRBD2; size: many; J: TRBJ2-1; length: 15; DNA: TGTGCCAGCAAAATAGCGGGGGGGCCGGTCGATGAGCAGTTCTTC; CDR3: CASKIAGGPVDEQFF
V: TRBV5-1; D: .; size: many; J: TRBJ2-2; length: 16; DNA: TGCGCCAGCAGCTTGTTTGGGGCTACGAACACCGGGGAGCTGTTTTTT; CDR3: CASSLFGATNTGELFF
V: TRBV30; D: .; size: few; J: TRBJ1-2; length: 16; DNA: TGTGCCTGGAGTCCGACCGGGCTGAGAAGGGGCTATGGCTACACCTTC; CDR3: CAWSPTGLRRGYGYTF
V: TRBV6-5; D: .; size: many; J: TRBJ2-5; length: 14; DNA: TGTGCCAGCAGTTACGGCTCTCTCGTGGAGACCCAGTACTTC; CDR3: CASSYGSLVETQYF
V: TRBV5-1; D: .; size: many; J: TRBJ1-3; length: 14; DNA: TGCGCCAGCAGCTTGGACGGCTCTGGAAACACCATATATTTT; CDR3: CASSLDGSGNTIYF
V: TRBV4-1; D: TRBD1; size: many; J: TRBJ1-1; length: 12; DNA: TGCGCCAGCAGCCGCACAGGGGGTGAAGCTTTCTTT; CDR3: CASSRTGGEAFF
V: TRBV11-2; D: .; size: many; J: TRBJ2-3; length: 17; DNA: TGTGCCAGCAGCTTATCTACTCAGGGGAGACGGACAGATACGCAGTATTTT; CDR3: CASSLSTQGRRTDTQYF
V: TRBV12-3/TRBV12-4; D: TRBD1; size: many; J: TRBJ2-1; length: 14; DNA: TGTGCCAGCACCGGACAGGTGAACTACAATGAGCAGTTCTTC; CDR3: CASTGQVNYNEQFF
V: TRBV20-1; D: .; size: many; J: TRBJ1-5; length: 12; DNA: TGCAGTACAGGTCATAGCAATCAGCCCCAGCATTTT; CDR3: CSTGHSNQPQHF
V: TRBV10-1; D: .; size: many; J: TRBJ2-7; length: 13; DNA: TGCGCCAGGGCGGGCCGGGCGCCCTACGAGCAGTACTTC; CDR3: CARAGRAPYEQYF
V: TRBV5-1; D: .; size: many; J: TRBJ2-1; length: 15; DNA: TGCGCCAGCAGCCCTCCGGGTCCATGGACCAATGAGCAGTTCTTC; CDR3: CASSPPGPWTNEQFF
V: TRBV20-1; D: TRBD2; size: many; J: TRBJ2-1; length: 14; DNA: TGCAGTGCTAAGGGGACTAGCGCCGGCGATGAGCAGTTCTTC; CDR3: CSAKGTSAGDEQFF
V: TRBV29-1; D: .; size: many; J: TRBJ1-1; length: 12; DNA: TGCAGCGTCCGGGCGTTCAACACTGAAGCTTTCTTT; CDR3: CSVRAFNTEAFF
V: TRBV28; D: TRBD1; size: many; J: TRBJ1-3; length: 16; DNA: TGTGCCAGCAGTTTACCGGGACAGGGCTCTGGAAACACCATATATTTT; CDR3: CASSLPGQGSGNTIYF
V: TRBV20-1; D: .; size: many; J: TRBJ1-1; length: 13; DNA: TGCAGTGCCAGAAAACTACAAAACACTGAAGCTTTCTTT; CDR3: CSARKLQNTEAFF
V: TRBV27; D: .; size: many; J: TRBJ1-6; length: 16; DNA: TGTGCCAGCAGTTTCATCCTGGGCCGCAATAATTCACCCCTCCACTTT; CDR3: CASSFILGRNNSPLHF
V: TRBV7-9; D: .; size: many; J: TRBJ2-3; length: 15; DNA: TGTGCCAGCAGCCTCCGGGGAACTAGCACAGATACGCAGTATTTT; CDR3: CASSLRGTSTDTQYF
V: TRBV12-3/TRBV12-4; D: TRBD2; size: .; J: TRBJ2-5; length: 14; DNA: TGTGCCAGCAGTCTAGCGGGGGGGATAGAGACCCAGTACTTC; CDR3: CASSLAGGIETQYF
V: TRBV5-1; D: .; size: many; J: TRBJ1-1; length: 15; DNA: TGCGCCAGCAGCTCCCAGTTACAAGGGAACACTGAAGCTTTCTTT; CDR3: CASSSQLQGNTEAFF
V: TRBV9; D: TRBD1; size: many; J: TRBJ2-2; length: 15; DNA: TGTGCCAGCAGCACTACAGGGGGCGAAGGCGGGGAGCTGTTTTTT; CDR3: CASSTTGGEGGELFF
V: TRBV18; D: .; size: many; J: TRBJ1-2; length: 15; DNA: TGTGCCAGCTCACCTTTCAGGGAAGCGAACTATGGCTACACCTTC; CDR3: CASSPFREANYGYTF
V: TRBV7-8; D: .; size: many; J: TRBJ2-7; length: 13; DNA: TGTGCCAGCAGCTTAGGGCTAGGAAACGAGCAGTACTTC; CDR3: CASSLGLGNEQYF
V: TRBV28; D: .; size: many; J: TRBJ1-6; length: 15; DNA: TGTGCCAGCAGTTTTATCAGACTAGTAAATTCACCCCTCCACTTT; CDR3: CASSFIRLVNSPLHF
V: TRBV28; D: .; size: many; J: TRBJ1-2; length: 13; DNA: TGTGCCAGCAGTCCCACGGGTCCCTATGGCTACACCTTC; CDR3: CASSPTGPYGYTF
V: TRBV11-2; D: TRBD1; size: many; J: TRBJ2-7; length: 15; DNA: TGTGCCAGCAGCCAAGGAGGGACAGGAGCCTACGAGCAGTACTTC; CDR3: CASSQGGTGAYEQYF
V: TRBV5-8; D: .; size: many; J: TRBJ2-1; length: 14; DNA: TGTGCCAGCAGCCCCACAGGGATTTACAATGAGCAGTTCTTC; CDR3: CASSPTGIYNEQFF
V: TRBV5-1; D: TRBD1; size: many; J: TRBJ1-6; length: 15; DNA: TGCGCCAGCAGCGCCCTCGGGACAGGGGATTCACCCCTCCACTTT; CDR3: CASSALGTGDSPLHF
V: TRBV24-1; D: TRBD1; size: many; J: TRBJ2-1; length: 14; DNA: TGTGCCACGTCGGGACAGGGGTTTTTGGAAGAGCAGTTCTTC; CDR3: CATSGQGFLEEQFF